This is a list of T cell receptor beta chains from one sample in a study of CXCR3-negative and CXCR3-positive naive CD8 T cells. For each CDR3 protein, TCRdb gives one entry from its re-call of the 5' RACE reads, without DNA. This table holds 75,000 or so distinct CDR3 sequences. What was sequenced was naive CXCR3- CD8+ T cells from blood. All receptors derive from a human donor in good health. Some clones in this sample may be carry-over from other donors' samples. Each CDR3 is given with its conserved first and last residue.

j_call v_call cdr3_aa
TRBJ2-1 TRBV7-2 CASSLGWTGTSYNEQFF
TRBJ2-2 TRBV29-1 CSVDIRPGELFF
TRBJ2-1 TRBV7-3 CASSLTARTNEQFF
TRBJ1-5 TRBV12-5 CASGRAGGNQPQHF
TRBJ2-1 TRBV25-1 CASSADGYRGLVDEQFF
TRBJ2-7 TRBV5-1 CASSWQGQTYEQYF
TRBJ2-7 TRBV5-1 CASSFTGTSGEEQYF
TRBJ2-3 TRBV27 CASSPRPMTAVTQYF
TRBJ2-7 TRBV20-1 CSAAGFSYEQYF
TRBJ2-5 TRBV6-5 CASSYSIGGDTQYF
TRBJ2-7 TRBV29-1 CSVGQGAYEQYF
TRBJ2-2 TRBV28 CATRGGNTGELFF
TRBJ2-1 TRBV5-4 CAGVTGDNEQFF
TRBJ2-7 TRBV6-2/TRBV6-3 CASSYSNSYEQYF
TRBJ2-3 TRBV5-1 CASSPGLAAGATQYF
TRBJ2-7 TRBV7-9 CASSLVIGQGAYEQYF
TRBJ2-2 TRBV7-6 CASSQTGPGELFF
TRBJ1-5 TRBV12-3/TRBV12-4 CASSPQGNRQPQHF
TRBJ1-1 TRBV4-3 CASSQEVATEAFF
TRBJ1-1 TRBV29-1 CSVAPNSGFTEAFF
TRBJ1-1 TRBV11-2 CASRPAPNTEAFF
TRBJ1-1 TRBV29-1 CSVVLDMNTEAFF
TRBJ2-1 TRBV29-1 CSATSYNEQFF
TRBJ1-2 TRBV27 CASRFLGGTTGYTF
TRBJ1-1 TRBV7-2 CASRAPGDTEAFF
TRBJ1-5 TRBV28 CAIAAFGTGYNQPQHF
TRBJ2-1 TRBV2 CASTTQTGTVVNEQFF
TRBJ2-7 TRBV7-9 CASSLVGDYSYEQYF
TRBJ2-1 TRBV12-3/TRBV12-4 CASSYLGLAGGGEQFF
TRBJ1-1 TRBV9 CASSTNRDSVNTEAFF
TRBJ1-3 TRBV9 CASSHRPGSSGNTIYF
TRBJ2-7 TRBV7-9 CASSLQTGGIDEQYF
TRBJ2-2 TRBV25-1 CASSVDHQELFF
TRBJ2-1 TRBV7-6 CASSLDATSGSRNEQFF
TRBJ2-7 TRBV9 CASSVAGTDSYEQYF
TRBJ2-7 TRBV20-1 CSARDLAGESIYEQYF
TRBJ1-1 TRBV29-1 CSVDTGMNTEAFF
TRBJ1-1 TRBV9 CASSVAGVHTEAFF
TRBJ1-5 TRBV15 CASFLPSQGDRRMSGNQPQHF
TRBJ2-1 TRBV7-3 CASSLIGSTEQQFF
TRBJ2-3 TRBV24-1 CATSDRGDTQYF
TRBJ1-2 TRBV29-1 CSVDPGVYGYTF
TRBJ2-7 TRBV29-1 CSVRWSSYEQYF
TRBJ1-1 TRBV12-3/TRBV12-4 CASSQWGETEAFF
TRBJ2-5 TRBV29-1 CSVELVGETKYF